This entry describes one TCR beta chain. This clone came up once. What antigen it recognizes has not been identified. No clone much larger than this one lies a single base away; base qualities are absent. This sample was taken from a study of control samples from healthy donors and cancer patients (dated by TCRdb to between 2020 and 2021). The germline V gene yields MNHEY for CDR1 and SVGAGI for CDR2. The junction carries 6 bases between V and J, which are trimmed by 2 bases and 3 bases respectively. The CDR3 numbers 13 residues from cysteine through phenylalanine. Only CDR3 DNA is held: 39 bases, read in frame from base 1. Libraries came from the immunoSEQ multiplex PCR assay. The table comes from immuneACCESS by way of TCRdb, which keeps in-frame sequences with V and J called. Part of the clones is missing from these tables; in studies checked, under half for an unresolved V gene and the rest for unknown reasons. Across this sample there are about 12,000 clones, with around 87% seen only once. The ten most abundant clones make up around 2.8% of the sample.

The rearranged chain carries TRBV6-5 and TRBJ2-3; the D gene could be either TRBD1 or TRBD2, each agreeing at 5 bases. The sequence came from a male donor with melanoma. Specimen: formalin-fixed, paraffin-embedded tissue. The CDR3: CASSYGGTDTQYF. The sequenced DNA is TGTGCCAGCAGTTACGGGGGTACAGATACGCAGTATTTT.